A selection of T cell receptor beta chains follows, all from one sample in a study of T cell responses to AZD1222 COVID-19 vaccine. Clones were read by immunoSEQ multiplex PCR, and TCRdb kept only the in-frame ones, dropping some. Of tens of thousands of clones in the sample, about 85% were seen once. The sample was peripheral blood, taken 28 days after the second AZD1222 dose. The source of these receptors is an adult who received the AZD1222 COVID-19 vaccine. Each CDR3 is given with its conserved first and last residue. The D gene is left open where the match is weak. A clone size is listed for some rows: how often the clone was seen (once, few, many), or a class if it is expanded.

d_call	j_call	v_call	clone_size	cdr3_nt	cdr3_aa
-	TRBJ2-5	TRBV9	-	TGTGCCAGCAGCGTAGGGGACAACCAAGAGACCCAGTACTTC	CASSVGDNQETQYF
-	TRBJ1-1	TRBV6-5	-	TGTGCCAGCTGGAGGGGAACGGACACTGAAGCTTTCTTT	CASWRGTDTEAFF
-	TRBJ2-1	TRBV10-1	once	TGCGCCAGCAGCGCCGGGACCGCTAGCAATGAGCAGTTCTTC	CASSAGTASNEQFF
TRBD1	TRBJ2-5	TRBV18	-	TGTGCCAGCTCACCCTTGGACAGGGGAGAGACCCAGTACTTC	CASSPLDRGETQYF
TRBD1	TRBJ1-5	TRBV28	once	TGTGCCAGCAGTTTCGACAGGGGGCAGAATCAGCCCCAGCATTTT	CASSFDRGQNQPQHF
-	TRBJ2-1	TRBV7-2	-	TGTGCCAGCAGCTTGGGACCTTACAATGAGCAGTTCTTC	CASSLGPYNEQFF
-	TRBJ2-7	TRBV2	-	TGTGCCAGCAGGGAGGGGGTCTCCTACGAGCAGTACTTC	CASREGVSYEQYF
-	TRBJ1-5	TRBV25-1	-	TGTGCCAGCAGTGAATATGGGGGGGTCGGTCAGCCCCAGCATTTT	CASSEYGGVGQPQHF
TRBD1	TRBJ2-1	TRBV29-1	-	TGCAGCGTTTCTCGGGACAGGGACTACAATGAGCAGTTCTTC	CSVSRDRDYNEQFF
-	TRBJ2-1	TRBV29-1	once	TGCAGCGTTTCAGGAAAATACAATGAGCAGTTCTTC	CSVSGKYNEQFF